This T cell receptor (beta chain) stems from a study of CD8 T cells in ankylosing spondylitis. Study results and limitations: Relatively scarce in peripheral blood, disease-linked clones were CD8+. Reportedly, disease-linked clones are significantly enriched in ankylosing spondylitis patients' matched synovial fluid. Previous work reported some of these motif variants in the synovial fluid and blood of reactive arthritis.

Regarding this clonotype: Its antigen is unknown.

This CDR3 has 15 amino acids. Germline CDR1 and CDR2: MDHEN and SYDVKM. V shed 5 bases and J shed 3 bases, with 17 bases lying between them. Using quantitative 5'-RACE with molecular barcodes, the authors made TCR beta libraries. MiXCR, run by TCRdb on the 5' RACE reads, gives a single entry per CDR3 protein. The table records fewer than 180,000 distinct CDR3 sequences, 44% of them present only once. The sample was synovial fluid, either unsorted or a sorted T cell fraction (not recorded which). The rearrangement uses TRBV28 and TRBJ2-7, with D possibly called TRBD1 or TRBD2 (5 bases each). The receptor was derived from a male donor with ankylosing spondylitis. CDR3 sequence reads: CASSVRDQANYEQYF. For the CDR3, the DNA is TGTGCCAGCAGTGTCCGGGACCAAGCAAACTACGAGCAGTACTTC.